These 21 T cell receptor beta chains were sequenced from one sample in a study of T cells in Graves' hyperthyroidism and ophthalmopathy. Amplification yielded TCR beta CDR3 regions, with RNA transcripts as the source. The HTBI primer set drove a first-round RT-PCR of the TCR CDR3. MiXCR, run by TCRdb on the multiplex PCR reads, gives a single entry per CDR3 protein. Among roughly 660,000 distinct CDR3 sequences listed, roughly 17% were seen once. Sequencing input: blood. All receptors derive from a man aged 50-59 years with Graves' hyperthyroidism.

This chain connects TRBV28 to TRBJ1-2; no firm D call. The CDR3 loop spans 14 amino acids. Trimming removed 3 bases at V and 5 bases at J, with 13 bases between. Germline values: CDR1 MDHEN, CDR2 SYDVKM. The CDR3 nucleotides read TGTGCCAGCAGTTTTCTAGGCTCTGCTTATGGCTACACCTTC. Protein: CASSFLGSAYGYTF.

The genes are TRBV6-2 or TRBV6-3 and TRBJ1-5; 8 bases match TRBD1. The germline V gene has CDR1 MNHEY and CDR2 SVGEGT. The CDR3 is 17 amino acids. Trimming cost V 6 bases and J 0 bases; bases outside gene matches: 10. The DNA for the CDR3 is TGTGCCAGCAGGCGACACGGGACAGGCGATAGCAATCAGCCCCAGCATTTT. It translates to CASRRHGTGDSNQPQHF.

This chain links TRBV10-3 with TRBJ1-5, with D uncertain. CDR1 is ENHRY and CDR2 is SYGVKD in the germline V gene. V lost 10 bases and J lost 0, with 16 bases in between. The CDR3 sequence is 15 residues long. CDR3 loop: CATTRNGDSNQPQHF. CDR3 in DNA: TGTGCCACAACCCGTAACGGGGATAGCAATCAGCCCCAGCATTTT.

This clonotype was seen ten or more times. This rearrangement joins TRBV9 to TRBJ2-2; no clear D. V was trimmed by 1 base and J by 5 bases, leaving 12 bases between them. Germline V gene sequence: CDR1 SGDLS, CDR2 YYNGEE. The CDR3 has 15 residues. CDR3 bases: TGTGCCAGCAGCGTATCGTCCCTAGAAACCGGGGAGCTGTTTTTT. It codes for CASSVSSLETGELFF.

This clonotype was observed many times. This sequence joins TRBV27 and TRBJ1-3, with a possible D match to TRBD1 (5 bases). Per the germline V gene, CDR1 is MNHEY and CDR2 is SMNVEV (reference sequence). V dropped 4 bases and J dropped 0 bases, with 13 bases sitting between them. The CDR3 is 16 amino acids. CDR3 in amino acids: CASSSTRGYSGNTIYF. The CDR3 DNA reads as TGTGCCAGCAGTTCGACGAGGGGATACTCTGGAAACACCATATATTTT.

The genes are TRBV7-9 and TRBJ2-4; TRBD2 matches 11 bases. CDR3 length: 17 amino acids. Trimming cost V 5 bases and J 5 bases; bases outside gene matches: 11. CDR1 SEHNR and CDR2 FQNEAQ come from the germline V gene (reference sequence). CDR3 protein: CASSPEFGLAGQNIQYF. In DNA form, the CDR3 reads TGTGCCAGCAGCCCAGAGTTTGGACTAGCGGGTCAAAACATTCAGTACTTC.

This clonotype was recorded at least ten times. The chain has TRBV19 and TRBJ2-3; 10 bases line up with TRBD2. CDR1 LNHDA and CDR2 SQIVND come from the germline V gene (reference sequence). V dropped 4 bases and J dropped 0; count of bases not matched to a gene: 4. The CDR3 is 16 amino acids. The CDR3 DNA sequence: TGTGCCAGTAGTACCAAGACTAGCGGGAGCACAGATACGCAGTATTTT. Translating it yields CASSTKTSGSTDTQYF.

Of note for this clonotype: A much bigger clone sits one base away, suggesting this may be a read error. This chain uses TRBV24-1 with TRBJ2-5, with 7 bases lining up with TRBD2. CDR3 length: 15 residues. The V and J ends lost 5 bases and 7 bases, in that order; junction bases with no gene match: 12. Germline V gives CDR1 KGHDR, CDR2 SFDVKD. CDR3 in amino acids: CATSVEGGPQGTQYF. The DNA of the CDR3 is TGTGCCACCAGTGTGGAGGGAGGGCCTCAGGGGACCCAGTACTTC.

At least ten counts were recorded for this clonotype. CDR3 sequence (DNA): TGTGCCAGCAGTACTACAGGGGACGCAGATACGCAGTATTTT. Translated, it gives CASSTTGDADTQYF. V usage is TRBV28 and J usage is TRBJ2-3, with 7 bases lining up with TRBD1. With 5 bases clipped from V and 4 bases from J, the junction kept 6 bases outside the gene matches. Germline values: CDR1 MDHEN, CDR2 SYDVKM. The CDR3 spans 14 residues.

This clonotype was detected a few times. The chain has TRBV29-1 and TRBJ2-2; D tentatively fits TRBD1 or TRBD2 (5 bases each). Per the germline V gene, CDR1 is SQVTM and CDR2 is ANQGSEA. Trimming shortened V by 0 bases and J by 4 bases, and 12 bases separated the two germline ends. This CDR3 has 15 amino acids. This chain's CDR3 is CSVEDSRGVTGELFF. The CDR3 DNA reads TGCAGCGTTGAAGATAGCCGAGGGGTCACCGGGGAGCTGTTTTTT.

This clonotype was picked up many times. This chain connects TRBV2 to TRBJ2-1; 9 bases agree with TRBD2. The junction had 9 bases not matched to a gene; V was cut back by 5 bases and J by 7 bases. CDR3 size: 15 residues. Germline-derived CDR1 and CDR2 are SNHLY and FYNNEI. In DNA form, the CDR3 reads TGTGCCAGCAGTTCAGAGCGGGAGGTGGGTAATGAGCAGTTCTTC. Its protein product is CASSSEREVGNEQFF.

This clonotype was counted many times. The chain recombines TRBV29-1 with TRBJ2-1; the match to TRBD2 covers 9 bases. CDR3 length: 13 residues. Germline V gives CDR1 SQVTM, CDR2 ANQGSEA. V shed 3 bases and J 6 bases; nucleotides not matched to a gene: 3. The CDR3 nucleotides read TGCAGCGTTGACGCGGGAGGGCCCAATGAGCAGTTCTTC. As protein: CSVDAGGPNEQFF.

This clonotype came up many times. V and J are TRBV12-3 or TRBV12-4 and TRBJ2-7, with a tentative D call TRBD2 (6 bases). V lost 1 base and J 2 bases, leaving 12 bases between the germline ends. The CDR3 has 15 residues. CDR3 DNA: TGTGCCAGCAGTTTAGAAGGTCGCGGGGCCTACGAGCAGTACTTC. Encoded protein: CASSLEGRGAYEQYF.

This clonotype came up a few times. The gene calls are TRBV7-9 and TRBJ2-1; D not resolved. The CDR3 contains 17 residues. The germline CDR1 and CDR2 sequences are SEHNR and FQNEAQ (reference sequence). V was shortened by 5 bases and J by 0 bases, with 17 bases between the two germline ends. The CDR3 DNA follows: TGTGCCAGCAGCGCTTTTAAAGGCCCTAGCTCCTACAATGAGCAGTTCTTC. This translates into CASSAFKGPSSYNEQFF.

Points on this clonotype: A much bigger clone sits one base away, suggesting this may be a read error. The CDR3 DNA sequence: TGTGCCAGCAACATAGCGGCCAAAACTGAAGCTTTCTTT. It is translated as CASNIAAKTEAFF. The chain uses TRBV6-1 and TRBJ1-1, with D unresolved. Germline V lookup: CDR1 MNHNS, CDR2 SASEGT. There are 13 residues in the CDR3. V lost 7 bases and J lost 5, with 14 bases in between.

The gene calls are TRBV4-1 and TRBJ1-4; no clear D gene. CDR1 is MGHRA and CDR2 is YSYEKL in the germline V gene. The CDR3 spans 15 residues. V was pared by 0 bases and J by 0 bases, with 5 bases between. The CDR3 bases are TGCGCCAGCAGCCAAGACGGGGCAACTAATGAAAAACTGTTTTTT. It yields the protein CASSQDGATNEKLFF.

The CDR3 DNA is TGCGCCAGCAGCCAGGGGGACAGGGATAACGAGCAGTACTTC. This translates into CASSQGDRDNEQYF. The V and J genes are TRBV4-1 and TRBJ2-7; 9 bases are a match to TRBD1. The CDR3 consists of 14 residues. The J segment lost 5 bases and the V segment lost 3 bases, leaving 5 bases of the junction unmatched. Per germline, CDR1 MGHRA and CDR2 YSYEKL.

This clonotype has more than one count but fewer than ten. The V gene is TRBV11-2, the J gene TRBJ2-7; the match to TRBD2 covers 9 bases. Germline loops: CDR1 SGHAT, CDR2 FQNNGV. The CDR3 consists of 15 residues. J lost 6 bases, V lost 5 bases, and 11 bases had no gene match. The CDR3: CASSAARGRAGEQYF. CDR3 in DNA: TGTGCCAGCAGCGCCGCTCGCGGGAGGGCCGGCGAGCAGTACTTC. The full variable domain, completed using reference TRBV11-2 and TRBJ2-7, is EAGVAQSPRYKIIEKRQSVAFWCNPISGHATLYWYQQILGQGPKLLIQFQNNGVVDDSQLPKDRFSAERLKGVDSTLKIQPAKLEDSAVYLCASSAARGRAGEQYFGPGTRLTVT.

The V call is TRBV5-1, the J call TRBJ2-5; TRBD1 aligns across 11 bases. V shed 2 bases, J shed 1 base, and the junction held 1 base outside the gene matches. The CDR3 spans 15 residues. The V gene's germline CDR1 is SGHRS and CDR2 YFSETQ. The CDR3 sequence: CASSFGQGAQETQYF. CDR3 DNA: TGCGCCAGCAGCTTCGGACAGGGGGCCCAAGAGACCCAGTACTTC.

This clonotype has a handful of counts. The V and J genes are TRBV18 and TRBJ1-3, with D possibly matching TRBD1 (5 bases). This CDR3 comprises 15 residues. The V gene lost 2 bases and the J gene lost 2 bases, with 10 bases spanning the gap. Per germline, CDR1 KGHSH and CDR2 LQKENI. DNA of the CDR3: TGTGCCAGCTCACCAAAAGGGGTAACTGGAAACACCATATATTTT. This codes for CASSPKGVTGNTIYF.

The rearrangement links TRBV6-2 or TRBV6-3 to TRBJ2-7; the D gene is possibly TRBD2 (5 bases). V lost 3 bases and J 3 bases, leaving 9 bases between the germline ends. CDR1 is MNHEY and CDR2 is SVGEGT in the germline V gene. This CDR3 contains 13 residues. The CDR3 spells CASSYRRDYEQYF. The CDR3 DNA follows: TGTGCCAGCAGTTATCGCCGGGACTACGAGCAGTACTTC.